Many counts were recorded for the clone carrying this T cell receptor beta chain. 5'RACE with 10-nucleotide random UMIs produced the cDNA. TCRdb re-called the 5' RACE reads with MiXCR, one entry per CDR3 protein. The sample holds about 45,000 distinct CDR3 sequences; roughly 12% are singletons and the top ten take over 10%. This entry belongs to a study of neurological immune-mediated disorders. The CDR3 has 16 residues. CDR1 and CDR2 from the germline V gene are MNHEY and SMNVEV (reference sequence). Germline trimming cut 5 bases from V and 0 bases from J; bases unmatched to any gene: 5. Described time point: longitudinal time-point 3. The starting material, 2 million PBMCs stored at -80 C, gave rise to the unsorted libraries.

This clonotype was sampled from a man aged 30 to 45 in good health. The rearrangement links TRBV27 to TRBJ2-1; 9 nucleotides align to TRBD2. Material for sequencing was PBMCs. The CDR3 here is CASSPPAGGSYNEQFF. CDR3 in DNA: TGTGCCAGCAGTCCCCCAGCGGGAGGCTCCTACAATGAGCAGTTCTTC.